This entry lists 9 T cell receptor beta chains sequenced from one sample in a study of T cells in Graves' hyperthyroidism and ophthalmopathy. Amplification of TCR beta CDR3 regions was performed using RNA transcripts as template. The HTBI primer set was used in a first-round RT-PCR of the TCR CDR3. TCRdb re-analysed the multiplex PCR reads in MiXCR, keeping a single row per CDR3 protein. The top ten hold over 15% of the sample, which has about 720,000 distinct CDR3 sequences, approximately 19% seen once. Sequencing was carried out using blood. Receptors originate from a woman in her forties or fifties with Graves' hyperthyroidism that later progressed to Graves' ophthalmopathy.

The CDR3 DNA reads as TGTGCCAGCACCAGCTCCTCGGGACGTCGGACAAATCAGCCCCAGCATTTT. Its protein product is CASTSSSGRRTNQPQHF. The chain employs TRBV12-3 or TRBV12-4 and TRBJ1-5, with D perhaps TRBD1 (5 bases). The CDR3 is 17 amino acids. The germline V and J ends were trimmed by 7 bases and 4 bases, with 23 bases remaining between them.

This rearrangement joins TRBV4-1 to TRBJ2-7, with D maybe TRBD2 (6 bases). Germline CDR1 MGHRA, CDR2 YSYEKL. V gave up 0 bases and J gave up 7 bases, with 10 bases separating them. The CDR3 has 13 residues. The DNA of the CDR3 is TGCGCCAGCAGCCAAGATGGGAGGATTGAGCAGTACTTC. Amino acid sequence: CASSQDGRIEQYF.

This clonotype was detected many times. The chain has TRBV12-3 or TRBV12-4 and TRBJ1-1; weak D call: TRBD1 (6 bases). The V and J ends lost 6 bases and 5 bases respectively, with 19 bases between them. The CDR3 loop spans 15 amino acids. The CDR3 sequence: CASRPTGGGRTEAFF. For the CDR3, the DNA is TGTGCCAGCAGACCTACGGGAGGGGGACGGACTGAAGCTTTCTTT.

This clonotype was detected ten times or more. This chain uses TRBV6-1 with TRBJ2-5, with TRBD1 identical over 7 bases. Germline loops: CDR1 MNHNS, CDR2 SASEGT. This CDR3 has 17 residues. The ends lost 1 base at V and 4 bases at J; junction bases unmatched: 12. CDR3 in amino acids: CASSEDRGAPTRETQYF. The CDR3 nucleotides read TGTGCCAGCAGTGAAGACAGGGGCGCTCCAACTAGAGAGACCCAGTACTTC.

This clonotype turned up a few times. The chain employs TRBV14 and TRBJ2-1, with 14 bases aligning to TRBD2. Germline assignment: CDR1 SGHDN and CDR2 FVKESK. Unmatched junction bases numbered 1, after V lost 1 base and J lost 2 bases. The length of the CDR3 is 17 residues. The CDR3 coding sequence is TGTGCCAGCAGCCAAGGACTAGCGGGGGGGCCCTACAATGAGCAGTTCTTC. Translated, it gives CASSQGLAGGPYNEQFF.

This clonotype came up a few times. J is TRBJ1-1 and V is TRBV6-2 or TRBV6-3, with 8 bases aligning to TRBD1. Germline V gene lookup returns CDR1 MNHEY and CDR2 SVGEGT. CDR3 size: 13 residues. V was clipped by 6 bases and J by 7 bases; unmatched bases: 7. The CDR3 bases are TGTGCCAGCAGGCAGGGGGCGACCGGTGAAGCTTTCTTT. The encoded protein is CASRQGATGEAFF.

This clonotype has more than one count but fewer than ten. The chain employs TRBV7-8 and TRBJ2-1; D is perhaps TRBD2 (6 bases). CDR3 length: 16 residues. Germline V gene data show CDR1 as SGHVS and CDR2 as FQNEAQ. Trimming pared 1 base from V and 6 bases from J, leaving 16 bases between. The CDR3: CASSLDGGATLNEQFF. CDR3 nucleotides: TGTGCCAGCAGCTTAGATGGCGGGGCAACCCTCAATGAGCAGTTCTTC.

The table lists this clonotype with many counts. This sequence joins TRBV2 and TRBJ1-4; the D gene is possibly TRBD1 (5 bases). This CDR3 comprises 15 residues. The germline V and J ends were trimmed by 4 bases and 0 bases, with 9 bases remaining between them. Germline assignment: CDR1 SNHLY and CDR2 FYNNEI. CDR3 region: CASSGGVTTNEKLFF. The CDR3, as DNA: TGTGCCAGCAGTGGGGGGGTCACAACTAATGAAAAACTGTTTTTT.

This clonotype was counted a few times. This chain links TRBV12-5 with TRBJ2-7; 9 bases line up with TRBD1. Per germline, CDR1 LGHNT and CDR2 FRNRAP. This CDR3 comprises 13 residues. The V and J ends lost 4 bases and 3 bases, in that order; junction bases with no gene match: 1. In DNA, the CDR3 is TGTGCTAGTGGTTCGGACAGGGGCTACGAGCAGTACTTC. It specifies CASGSDRGYEQYF.